These 5 T cell receptor beta chains were sequenced from one sample in a study of immune evolution from preneoplasia to lung adenocarcinoma (TCRdb year 2021). Library construction relied on the immunoSEQ multiplex PCR assay. TCRdb re-hosts the immuneACCESS table, in-frame sequences only. Its copies lack some clones; in the studies checked, an unresolved V gene accounts for under half of them, and the cause for the rest is not known. Recorded for this sample are tens of thousands of clones; roughly 68% of them occurred a single time. The ten top clones hold approximately 6.5% of the sample. Material: FFPE invasive lung adenocarcinoma tissue. The label giving this sample's cell subset or site can be read as: frankly invasive lung adenocarcinoma (ADC). Receptors originate from a person between 55 and 69 years old with lung adenocarcinoma.

By sample share, this clone is medium-sized (0.01 to 0.1%). The J gene is TRBJ2-5, the V gene TRBV18; 9 bases map to TRBD1. From germline, CDR1 is KGHSH and CDR2 LQKENI. The CDR3 is 16 amino acids. The V gene end was trimmed by 0 bases and the J gene end by 6 bases; junction bases not matched to a gene: 8. CDR3 coding DNA: TGTGCCAGCTCACCACCCGGTACAGGGGGCGCGAAGACCCAGTACTTC. Encoded protein: CASSPPGTGGAKTQYF. The full variable domain, rest sourced from reference TRBV18 and TRBJ2-5, is NAGVMQNPRHLVRRRGQEARLRCSPMKGHSHVYWYRQLPEEGLKFMVYLQKENIIDESGMPKERFSAEFPKEGPSILRIQQVVRGDSAAYFCASSPPGTGGAKTQYFGPGTRLLVL.

J is TRBJ2-1 and V is TRBV6-5; 7 bases are shared with TRBD1. J was trimmed by 2 bases and V by 5 bases; bases with no gene match: 6. The CDR3 has 15 residues. Germline-derived CDR1 and CDR2 are MNHEY and SVGAGI. This chain's CDR3 is CASSTGTEAYNEQFF. CDR3 nucleotides: TGTGCCAGCAGTACCGGGACAGAGGCCTACAATGAGCAGTTCTTC.

The chain joins TRBV9 to TRBJ1-3; TRBD1 aligns across 7 bases. In germline, CDR1 is SGDLS, CDR2 YYNGEE. The CDR3 is made up of 15 amino acids. After removal of 0 bases from V and 3 bases from J, the junction contained 3 bases not matched to a gene. The CDR3 DNA reads as TGTGCCAGCAGCGTAGGACAGGGAGATGGAAACACCATATATTTT. It translates to CASSVGQGDGNTIYF.

The rearrangement links TRBV10-3 to TRBJ2-1; 14 nucleotides line up with TRBD2. V gave up 0 bases and J gave up 6 bases; unmatched junction bases: 7. Germline V gene lookup returns CDR1 ENHRY and CDR2 SYGVKD. This CDR3 is 18 amino acids long. CDR3 residues: CAISESFGTSGSGNEQFF. The CDR3 bases are TGTGCCATCAGTGAGTCGTTTGGGACTAGCGGGAGTGGCAATGAGCAGTTCTTC.

This clone has a handful of counts. V and J are TRBV5-8 and TRBJ2-1, with D perhaps given as TRBD1 or TRBD2 (6 bases each). The CDR3 totals 14 residues. Trimming left V 2 bases short and J 5 bases short, with 11 bases between. The germline CDR1 and CDR2 sequences are SGHTS and YDEGEE. CDR3 DNA: TGTGCCAGCAGCTTTCGGAGGGGGGACAATGAGCAGTTCTTC. It translates to CASSFRRGDNEQFF.